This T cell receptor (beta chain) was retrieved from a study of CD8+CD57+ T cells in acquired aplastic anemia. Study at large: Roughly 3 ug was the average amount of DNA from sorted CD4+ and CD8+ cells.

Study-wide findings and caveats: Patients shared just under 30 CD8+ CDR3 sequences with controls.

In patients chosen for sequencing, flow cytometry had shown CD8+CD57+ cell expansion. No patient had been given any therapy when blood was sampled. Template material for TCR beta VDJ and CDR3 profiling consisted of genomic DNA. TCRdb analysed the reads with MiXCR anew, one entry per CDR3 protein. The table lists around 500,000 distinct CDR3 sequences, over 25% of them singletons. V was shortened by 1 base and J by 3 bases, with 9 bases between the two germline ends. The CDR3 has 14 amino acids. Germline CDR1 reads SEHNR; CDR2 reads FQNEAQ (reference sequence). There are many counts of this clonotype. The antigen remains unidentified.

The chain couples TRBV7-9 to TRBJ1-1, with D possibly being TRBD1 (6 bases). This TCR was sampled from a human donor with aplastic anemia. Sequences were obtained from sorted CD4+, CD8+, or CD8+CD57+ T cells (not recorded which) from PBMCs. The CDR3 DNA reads TGTGCCAGCAGCTTAGACTGGACAGACACTGAAGCTTTCTTT. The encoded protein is CASSLDWTDTEAFF.